This TCR beta chain was observed in a study of shared clonotypes between healthy human individuals. The CDR3 contains 14 residues. Unmatched junction bases numbered 8, after V lost 5 bases and J lost 6 bases. Germline CDR1 reads PRHDT; CDR2 reads FYEKMQ (reference sequence). The repertoire was sequenced with immunoSEQ multiplex PCR; TCRdb's copy has only in-frame clones and lacks some. The sample contains roughly 660,000 clones, roughly 88% of which appear only once. This TCR derives from a man aged 18 to 35 in good health. Some clones in this sample may be carry-over from other donors' samples. Sequences were obtained from memory CD8+ T cells from PBMCs. Subset of the sample: CD45RO+ cells pooled with CCR7-negative TemRA cells. The rearrangement links TRBV13 to TRBJ2-7, with 9 nucleotides matching TRBD2. The CDR3 spells CASSSISSGSEQYF. The CDR3 DNA is TGTGCCAGCAGCAGCATAAGTAGCGGGAGCGAGCAGTACTTC.